The 21 T cell receptor beta chains presented below share a single source sample, sequenced in a study of persistence of HIV-infected CD4 T cells. These TCRs' antigens remain unknown. Cells were stimulated nonspecifically with anti-CD3/anti-CD28 magnetic beads. Sorting selected CD4+ T cells upregulating both CD40 ligand and CD69. Sequencing used immunoSEQ version 4 in survey mode. Sequencing used immunoSEQ multiplex PCR; TCRdb keeps in-frame clones, though not all of them. The repertoire holds approximately 44,000 clones, 70% to 90% seen once, with approximately 1% in the top ten. The material sequenced was CD4+ T cells sorted from PBMCs after approximately 19-hour stimulation, taken from a patient who received antiretroviral therapy. These receptors were obtained from an adult man with HIV who was CMV-seropositive.

V and J are TRBV7-9 and TRBJ1-1; D not certain. The CDR3 sequence is 18 residues long. V was trimmed by 5 bases and J by 6 bases, leaving 28 bases between them. Germline CDR1 is SEHNR and CDR2 is FQNEAQ (reference sequence). CDR3 bases: TGTGCCAGCAGCCTGCCCAGTGGGGAGGGAGCCATAGGACCTGAAGCTTTCTTT. Translating gives CASSLPSGEGAIGPEAFF.

This rearrangement joins TRBV2 to TRBJ1-2; possibly TRBD1 for D (6 bases). This CDR3 region has 12 residues. Trimming removed 6 bases from V and 7 bases from J, with 12 bases in between. Germline lookup yields CDR1 SNHLY and CDR2 FYNNEI. Here the CDR3 DNA reads TGTGCCAGCAGCCACAGGGTGGCTGGCTACACCTTC. Residues: CASSHRVAGYTF. Full variable domain (outside the CDR3, taken from reference TRBV2 and TRBJ1-2): EPEVTQTPSHQVTQMGQEVILRCVPISNHLYFYWYRQILGQKVEFLVSFYNNEISEKSEIFDDQFSVERPDGSNFTLKIRSTKLEDSAMYFCASSHRVAGYTFGSGTRLTVV.

This chain uses TRBV4-2 with TRBJ2-1; D gene uncertain. The V and J ends lost 4 bases and 4 bases respectively, with 20 bases between them. From germline, CDR1 is LGHNA and CDR2 YNFKEQ. This CDR3 comprises 17 residues. CDR3 nucleotide sequence: TGTGCCAGCAGCCCCTCTGCCCACAGCGTGGCTTACAATGAGCAGTTCTTC. Translated: CASSPSAHSVAYNEQFF.

In DNA, the CDR3 is TGTGCCAGCAGCTCAATTCAGGGGCCCTATGGCTACACCTTC. Its protein product is CASSSIQGPYGYTF. The V gene is TRBV7-6, the J gene TRBJ1-2, with D possibly TRBD1 on 6 matching bases. The CDR3 consists of 14 residues. Germline assignment: CDR1 SGHVS and CDR2 FNYEAQ. Trimming removed 4 bases from V and 4 bases from J, with 13 bases in between.

This sequence joins TRBV29-1 and TRBJ1-1; no definite D call. The V gene's germline CDR1 is SQVTM and CDR2 ANQGSEA. V shed 7 bases and J shed 6 bases, with 15 bases lying between them. The CDR3 spans 12 residues. CDR3 sequence (DNA): TGCAGCGCGGCCAAGGGAGGGCCTGAAGCTTTCTTT. Amino acids: CSAAKGGPEAFF.

The genes are TRBV24-1 and TRBJ2-1; D possibly corresponds to TRBD1 (6 bases). V was trimmed by 6 bases and J by 6 bases, leaving 14 bases between them. The CDR3 totals 14 residues. The germline CDR1 and CDR2 sequences are KGHDR and SFDVKD. CDR3 bases: TGTGCCACCAGTAGGGCAGGGGCGGGCAATGAGCAGTTCTTC. Protein sequence: CATSRAGAGNEQFF.

The count of this clone is one. The CDR3 is CASSYRDRGVEQFF. CDR3 nucleotide sequence: TGTGCCAGCAGTTACCGGGACAGGGGCGTTGAGCAGTTCTTC. J is TRBJ2-1 and V is TRBV27; 10 bases map to TRBD1. The ends lost 4 bases at V and 9 bases at J; junction bases unmatched: 6. Germline CDR1 and CDR2: MNHEY and SMNVEV (reference sequence). The CDR3 consists of 14 residues.

The chain carries TRBV2 and TRBJ2-2; D perhaps matches TRBD1 (7 bases). The V gene lost 0 bases and the J gene lost 4 bases, with 12 bases spanning the gap. This CDR3 is built from 16 residues. The germline gives CDR1 SNHLY, CDR2 FYNNEI. The CDR3 spells CASSEAGQGGTGELFF. Here the CDR3 DNA reads TGTGCCAGCAGTGAAGCGGGCCAGGGGGGCACCGGGGAGCTGTTTTTT.

V and J are TRBV7-9 and TRBJ2-1; D perhaps matches TRBD2 (7 bases). This CDR3 comprises 16 residues. The germline gives CDR1 SEHNR, CDR2 FQNEAQ (reference sequence). Trimming left V 5 bases short and J 2 bases short, with 16 bases between. In DNA form, the CDR3 reads TGTGCCAGCAGCGTACCGAGGGGGGGTACCTACAATGAGCAGTTCTTC. Translation: CASSVPRGGTYNEQFF.

The chain links TRBV5-6 to TRBJ2-1; TRBD2 matches at 10 bases. With V trimmed by 0 bases and J by 3 bases, 6 bases remained unmatched. The CDR3 has 17 amino acids. Germline lookup yields CDR1 SGHDT and CDR2 YYEEEE. DNA of the CDR3: TGTGCCAGCAGCTTGGAAGCGGGGGGGACGCTCTACAATGAGCAGTTCTTC. Amino acids: CASSLEAGGTLYNEQFF.

This rearrangement joins TRBV7-3 to TRBJ2-3; 7 bases are shared with TRBD1. This CDR3 contains 17 residues. V shed 2 bases, J shed 0 bases, and the junction held 8 bases outside the gene matches. Germline V gene lookup returns CDR1 SGHTA and CDR2 FQGTGA. CDR3 bases: TGTGCCAGCAGCTTAGGGTGGACAGGATCAAGCACAGATACGCAGTATTTT. Its protein is CASSLGWTGSSTDTQYF. Supplemented by reference TRBV7-3 and TRBJ2-3, the full variable domain reads GAGVSQTPSNKVTEKGKYVELRCDPISGHTALYWYRQSLGQGPEFLIYFQGTGAADDSGLPNDRFFAVRPEGSVSTLKIQRTERGDSAVYLCASSLGWTGSSTDTQYFGPGTRLTVL.

The chain links TRBV19 to TRBJ1-1, with a tentative D call TRBD1 (6 bases). The CDR3 has 15 residues. Germline assignment: CDR1 LNHDA and CDR2 SQIVND (reference sequence). V was clipped by 4 bases and J by 0 bases, with 12 bases between them. The CDR3, as DNA: TGTGCCAGTAGTACAGAGGACAGCATGAACACTGAAGCTTTCTTT. It is translated as CASSTEDSMNTEAFF.

The V call is TRBV20-1, the J call TRBJ1-5; possible D gene TRBD1, 5 bases. CDR3 length equals 16 residues. The germline gives CDR1 DFQATT, CDR2 SNEGSKA (reference sequence). The ends were cut back, 3 bases at V and 0 bases at J, with 15 bases in the middle. CDR3 in DNA: TGCAGTGCTAGTGAGACAGCCTATTATAGCAATCAGCCCCAGCATTTT. Translated, it gives CSASETAYYSNQPQHF.

The rearrangement joins TRBV28 to TRBJ1-4, with D possibly TRBD1 on 5 matching bases. The V and J ends lost 3 bases and 0 bases respectively, with 8 bases between them. CDR1 and CDR2 (germline): MDHEN, SYDVKM. The CDR3 has 15 residues. The CDR3 bases are TGTGCCAGCAGTTTCCAGGGTGCAACTAATGAAAAACTGTTTTTT. Its translation is CASSFQGATNEKLFF.

The chain employs TRBV30 and TRBJ1-5; a weak D match, TRBD1 (6 bases). Germline lookup yields CDR1 GTSNPN and CDR2 SVGIG (reference sequence). V shed 3 bases and J shed 6 bases, with 12 bases lying between them. CDR3 size: 13 residues. In nucleotides, the CDR3 is TGTGCCTGGAGCAAAGGGGGACGTCAGCCCCAGCATTTT. Protein: CAWSKGGRQPQHF.

The CDR3 region is CASSRTGKDEQFF. CDR3 coding DNA: TGTGCCAGCAGTCGGACAGGGAAGGATGAGCAGTTCTTC. This chain uses TRBV6-5 with TRBJ2-1, with TRBD1 matching 8 bases. Germline V lookup: CDR1 MNHEY, CDR2 SVGAGI. The length of the CDR3 is 13 residues. After removal of 5 bases from V and 8 bases from J, the junction contained 5 bases not matched to a gene.

The CDR3 region is CASSPPAGAGDTQYF. The CDR3, as DNA: TGTGCCAGCAGTCCCCCGGCGGGGGCAGGAGATACGCAGTATTTT. V gene TRBV28 combines with J gene TRBJ2-3; tentatively, D is TRBD2 (7 bases). The CDR3 consists of 15 residues. The V gene's germline CDR1 is MDHEN and CDR2 SYDVKM. V shed 5 bases and J shed 5 bases, with 17 bases lying between them.

This clone was seen more than once but under ten times. The V call is TRBV9, the J call TRBJ2-7, with D perhaps TRBD2 (5 bases). V dropped 0 bases and J dropped 2 bases, with 12 bases sitting between them. Germline V CDR1 and CDR2: SGDLS, YYNGEE. The CDR3 is 15 amino acids. The CDR3 nucleotides are TGTGCCAGCAGCGTAGCTGGAGGCCACACCTACGAGCAGTACTTC. Translation gives CASSVAGGHTYEQYF.

The chain carries TRBV7-6 and TRBJ2-2; possibly TRBD1 for D (6 bases). The ends were cut back, 1 base at V and 5 bases at J, with 14 bases in the middle. This CDR3 spans 16 amino acids. Germline V gene sequence: CDR1 SGHVS, CDR2 FNYEAQ. CDR3 in amino acids: CASSLVAGASTGELFF. The CDR3 region has the DNA TGTGCCAGCAGCTTAGTGGCAGGGGCTTCAACCGGGGAGCTGTTTTTT. The whole variable domain, filled in from reference TRBV7-6 and TRBJ2-2, reads GAGVSQSPRYKVTKRGQDVALRCDPISGHVSLYWYRQALGQGPEFLTYFNYEAQQDKSGLPNDRFSAERPEGSISTLTIQRTEQRDSAMYRCASSLVAGASTGELFFGEGSRLTVL.

The V gene is TRBV2, the J gene TRBJ1-6; D gene uncertain. The V gene lost 4 bases and the J gene lost 9 bases, with 16 bases spanning the gap. The V gene's germline CDR1 is SNHLY and CDR2 FYNNEI. The CDR3 consists of 15 residues. CDR3 amino acids: CASSGTQILGSPLHF. The CDR3 region has the DNA TGTGCCAGCAGTGGCACACAGATTCTTGGTTCACCCCTCCACTTT.

The V call is TRBV19, the J call TRBJ2-7, with D perhaps TRBD1 (5 bases). The CDR3 is 14 residues long. The V gene lost 4 bases and the J gene lost 2 bases, with 12 bases spanning the gap. Germline V gene sequence: CDR1 LNHDA, CDR2 SQIVND (reference sequence). DNA for the CDR3: TGTGCCAGTAGTAAGGGGTTTCCTCCCTACGAGCAGTACTTC. Its protein product is CASSKGFPPYEQYF.